These 7 T cell receptor beta chains share one sample of origin, sequenced in a study of Ad26.COV2.S vaccination and SARS-CoV-2 variants. The data were produced by immunoSEQ multiplex PCR, yet TCRdb's version contains in-frame clones alone and is incomplete. The sample contains around 400,000 clones, 89% of which appear only once. This sample's treatment: some 19 received Ad26.COV2.S at low or high dose, single or two shots; about 5 received placebo; per-sample allocation not given. Day 63 after the first injection of vaccine or placebo was the sampling time. This specimen consisted of peripheral blood, obtained in a trial of Ad26.COV2.S vaccine versus placebo. Every receptor here comes from a person between 18 and 60 years old who received the Ad26.COV2.S COVID-19 vaccine or a placebo.

V and J are TRBV6-5 and TRBJ2-2; TRBD1 agrees at 7 bases. The J segment lost 6 bases and the V segment lost 7 bases, leaving 11 bases of the junction unmatched. This CDR3 is 15 amino acids long. Germline CDR1 reads MNHEY; CDR2 reads SVGAGI. This CDR3 reads CASKGEQGWSGELFF. The DNA of the CDR3 is TGTGCCAGCAAGGGGGAACAGGGGTGGTCCGGGGAGCTGTTTTTT.

This rearrangement joins TRBV28 to TRBJ2-5, with TRBD1 matching 10 bases. CDR3 size: 21 residues. Germline values: CDR1 MDHEN, CDR2 SYDVKM. V was pared by 3 bases and J by 4 bases, with 23 bases of the junction left unmatched. DNA for the CDR3: TGTGCCAGCAGTTTTCCGGCCCAGACTACAAGTCGACAGGGGGCGAGAGAGACCCAGTACTTC. Residues: CASSFPAQTTSRQGARETQYF.

The gene calls are TRBV7-6 and TRBJ1-2; no reliable D call. This CDR3 region has 14 residues. Trimming took off 1 base at V and 2 bases at J, with 8 bases between the two ends. CDR1 is SGHVS, CDR2 FNYEAQ, per germline. For the CDR3, the DNA is TGTGCCAGCAGCTTAGATAACGGGAACTATGGCTACACCTTC. Its translation is CASSLDNGNYGYTF.

This chain uses TRBV27 with TRBJ2-1; D not resolved. The CDR3 consists of 15 residues. Deletions cut 7 bases from V and 5 bases from J, with 18 bases between. Germline assignment: CDR1 MNHEY and CDR2 SMNVEV (reference sequence). The CDR3 DNA reads as TGTGCCAGCACCACCCCGGGCTCCTCACACAATGAGCAGTTCTTC. Its translation: CASTTPGSSHNEQFF.

The chain combines TRBV12-5 with TRBJ2-3; D may be TRBD1 (6 bases). This CDR3 comprises 14 residues. Germline V lookup: CDR1 LGHNT, CDR2 FRNRAP. Trimming took off 2 bases at V and 5 bases at J, with 11 bases between the two ends. CDR3 residues: CASGLHRVIDTQYF. The CDR3 nucleotides are TGTGCTAGTGGTTTGCACAGGGTAATAGATACGCAGTATTTT.

This clone was observed a handful of times. The identical CDR3 is also encoded by other nucleotide sequences in the sample. The chain uses TRBV30 and TRBJ2-7; D unclear. V lost 2 bases to trimming and J lost 5 bases, with 4 bases between them. This CDR3 is built from 10 residues. Germline lookup yields CDR1 GTSNPN and CDR2 SVGIG (reference sequence). The CDR3 is CAWSRDEQYF. Written as DNA, the CDR3 is TGTGCCTGGAGTAGGGACGAGCAGTACTTC.

The genes are TRBV11-2 and TRBJ1-6, with D possibly being TRBD1 (6 bases). V was trimmed by 5 bases and J by 10 bases, leaving 18 bases between them. In germline, CDR1 is SGHAT, CDR2 FQNNGV. The CDR3 has 15 residues. The chain's CDR3 is CASSPRQVRGSPLHF. The DNA of the CDR3 is TGTGCCAGCAGCCCCCGACAGGTACGGGGCTCACCCCTCCACTTT.